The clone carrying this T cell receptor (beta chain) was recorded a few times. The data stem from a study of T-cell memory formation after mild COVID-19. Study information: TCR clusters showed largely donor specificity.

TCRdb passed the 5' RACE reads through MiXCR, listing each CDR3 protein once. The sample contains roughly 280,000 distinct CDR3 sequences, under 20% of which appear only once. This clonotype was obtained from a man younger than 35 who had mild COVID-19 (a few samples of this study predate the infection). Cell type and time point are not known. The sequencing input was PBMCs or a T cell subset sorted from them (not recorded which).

CDR3 loop: CASSSLYYGYTF. The CDR3 DNA sequence: TGTGCCAGCAGTTCCTTATACTATGGCTACACCTTC. The chain recombines TRBV12-3 or TRBV12-4 with TRBJ1-2; D is undetermined. V was trimmed by 4 bases and J by 3 bases, leaving 6 bases between them. The CDR3 covers 12 residues.